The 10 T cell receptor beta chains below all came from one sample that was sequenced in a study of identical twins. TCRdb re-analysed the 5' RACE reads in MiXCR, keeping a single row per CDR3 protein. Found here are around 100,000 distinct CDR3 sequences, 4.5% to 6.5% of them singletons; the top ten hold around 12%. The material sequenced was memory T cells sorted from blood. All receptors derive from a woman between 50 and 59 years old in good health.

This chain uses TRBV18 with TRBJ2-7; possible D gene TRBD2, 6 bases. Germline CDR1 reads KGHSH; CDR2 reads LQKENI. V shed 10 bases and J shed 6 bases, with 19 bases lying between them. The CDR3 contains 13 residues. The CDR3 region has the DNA TGTGCCACCACCGGGACTCCCTTAGGCGAGCAGTACTTC. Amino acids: CATTGTPLGEQYF. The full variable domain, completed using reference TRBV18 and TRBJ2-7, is NAGVMQNPRHLVRRRGQEARLRCSPMKGHSHVYWYRQLPEEGLKFMVYLQKENIIDESGMPKERFSAEFPKEGPSILRIQQVVRGDSAAYFCATTGTPLGEQYFGPGTRLTVT.

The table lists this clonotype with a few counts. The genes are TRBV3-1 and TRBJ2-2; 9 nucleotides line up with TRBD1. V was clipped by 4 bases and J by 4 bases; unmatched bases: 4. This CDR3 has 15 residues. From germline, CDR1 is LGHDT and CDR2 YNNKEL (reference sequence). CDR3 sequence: CASSLGQGLTGELFF. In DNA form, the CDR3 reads TGTGCCAGCAGCCTCGGACAGGGGCTCACCGGGGAGCTGTTTTTT.

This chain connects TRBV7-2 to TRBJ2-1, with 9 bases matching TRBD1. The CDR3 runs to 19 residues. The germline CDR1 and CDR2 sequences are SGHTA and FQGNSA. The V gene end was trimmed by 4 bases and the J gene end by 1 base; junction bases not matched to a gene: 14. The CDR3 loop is CASSSHLIDRGWSYNEQFF. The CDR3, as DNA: TGTGCCAGCAGCTCCCACCTTATTGACAGGGGGTGGTCCTACAATGAGCAGTTCTTC.

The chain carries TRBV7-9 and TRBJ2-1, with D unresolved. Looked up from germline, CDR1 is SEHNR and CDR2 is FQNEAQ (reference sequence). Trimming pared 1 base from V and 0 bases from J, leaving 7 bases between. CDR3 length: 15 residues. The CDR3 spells CASSLGIDSYNEQFF. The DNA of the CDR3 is TGTGCCAGCAGCTTAGGCATAGACTCCTACAATGAGCAGTTCTTC.

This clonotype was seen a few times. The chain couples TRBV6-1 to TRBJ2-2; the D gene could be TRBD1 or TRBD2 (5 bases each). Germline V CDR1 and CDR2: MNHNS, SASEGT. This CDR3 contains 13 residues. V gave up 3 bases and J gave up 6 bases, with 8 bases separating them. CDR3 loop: CASSEGEPGELFF. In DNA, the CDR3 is TGTGCCAGCAGTGAGGGGGAGCCCGGGGAGCTGTTTTTT.

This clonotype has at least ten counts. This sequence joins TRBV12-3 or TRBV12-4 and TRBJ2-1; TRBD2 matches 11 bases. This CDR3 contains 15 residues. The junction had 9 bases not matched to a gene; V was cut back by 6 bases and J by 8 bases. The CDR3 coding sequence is TGTGCCAGCAGCCAGACTAGCGGGGCCTCGTATGAGCAGTTCTTC. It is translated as CASSQTSGASYEQFF.

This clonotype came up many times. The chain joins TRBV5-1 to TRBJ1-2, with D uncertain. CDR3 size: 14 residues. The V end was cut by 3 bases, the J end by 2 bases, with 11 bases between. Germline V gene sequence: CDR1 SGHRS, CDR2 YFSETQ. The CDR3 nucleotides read TGCGCCAGCAGCTCCAGATCAGGAAACTATGGCTACACCTTC. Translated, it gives CASSSRSGNYGYTF.

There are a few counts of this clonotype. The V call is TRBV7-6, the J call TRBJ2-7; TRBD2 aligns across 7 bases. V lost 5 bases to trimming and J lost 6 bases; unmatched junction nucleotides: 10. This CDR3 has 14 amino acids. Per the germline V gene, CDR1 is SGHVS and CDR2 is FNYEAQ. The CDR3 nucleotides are TGTGCCAGCAGCGGGAGGGATAGAAGAATCGAGCAGTACGTC. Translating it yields CASSGRDRRIEQYV.

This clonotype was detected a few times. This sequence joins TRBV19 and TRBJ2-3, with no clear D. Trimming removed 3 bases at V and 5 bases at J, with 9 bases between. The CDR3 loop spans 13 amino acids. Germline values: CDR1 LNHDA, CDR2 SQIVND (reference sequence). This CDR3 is CASSISSGDTQYF. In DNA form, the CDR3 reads TGTGCCAGTAGTATCTCTTCGGGAGATACGCAGTATTTT.

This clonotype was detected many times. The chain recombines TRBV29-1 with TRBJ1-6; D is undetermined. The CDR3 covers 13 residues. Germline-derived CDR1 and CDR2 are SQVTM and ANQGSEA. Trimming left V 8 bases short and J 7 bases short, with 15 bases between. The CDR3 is CSTREGQNSPLHF. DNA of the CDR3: TGCAGCACCCGGGAGGGCCAGAATTCACCCCTCCACTTT. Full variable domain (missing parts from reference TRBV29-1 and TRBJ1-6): SAVISQKPSRDICQRGTSLTIQCQVDSQVTMMFWYRQQPGQSLTLIATANQGSEATYESGFVIDKFPISRPNLTFSTLTVSNMSPEDSSIYLCSTREGQNSPLHFGNGTRLTVT.